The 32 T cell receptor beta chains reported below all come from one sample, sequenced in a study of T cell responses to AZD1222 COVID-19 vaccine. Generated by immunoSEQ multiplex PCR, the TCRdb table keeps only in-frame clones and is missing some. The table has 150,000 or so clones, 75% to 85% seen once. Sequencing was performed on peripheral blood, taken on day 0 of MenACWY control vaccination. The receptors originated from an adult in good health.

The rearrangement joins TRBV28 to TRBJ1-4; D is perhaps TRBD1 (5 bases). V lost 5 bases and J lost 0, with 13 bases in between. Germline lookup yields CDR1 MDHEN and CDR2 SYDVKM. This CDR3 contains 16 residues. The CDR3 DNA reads TGTGCCAGCAGTGACACCCAACAGGCAACTAATGAAAAACTGTTTTTT. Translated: CASSDTQQATNEKLFF.

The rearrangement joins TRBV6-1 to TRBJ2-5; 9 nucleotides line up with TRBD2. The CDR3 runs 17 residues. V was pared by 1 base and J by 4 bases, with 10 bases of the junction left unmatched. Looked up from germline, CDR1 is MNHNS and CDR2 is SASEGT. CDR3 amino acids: CASSEGRGGLVGETQYF. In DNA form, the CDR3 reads TGTGCCAGCAGTGAAGGGCGGGGGGGCCTAGTAGGAGAGACCCAGTACTTC.

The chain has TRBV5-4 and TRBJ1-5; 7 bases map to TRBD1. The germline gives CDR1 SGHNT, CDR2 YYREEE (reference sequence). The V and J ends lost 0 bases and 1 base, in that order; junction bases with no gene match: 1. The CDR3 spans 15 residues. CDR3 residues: CASSLDRGSNQPQHF. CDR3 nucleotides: TGTGCCAGCAGCTTGGACAGGGGAAGCAATCAGCCCCAGCATTTT. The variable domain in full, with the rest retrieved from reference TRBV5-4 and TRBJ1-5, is ETGVTQSPTHLIKTRGQQVTLRCSSQSGHNTVSWYQQALGQGPQFIFQYYREEENGRGNFPPRFSGLQFPNYSSELNVNALELDDSALYLCASSLDRGSNQPQHFGDGTRLSIL.

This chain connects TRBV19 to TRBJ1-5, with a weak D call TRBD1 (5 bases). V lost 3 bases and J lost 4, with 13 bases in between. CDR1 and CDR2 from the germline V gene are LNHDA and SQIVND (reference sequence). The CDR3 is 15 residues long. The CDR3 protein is CASSIAGVRNQPQHF. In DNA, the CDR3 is TGTGCCAGTAGTATTGCGGGGGTAAGGAATCAGCCCCAGCATTTT.

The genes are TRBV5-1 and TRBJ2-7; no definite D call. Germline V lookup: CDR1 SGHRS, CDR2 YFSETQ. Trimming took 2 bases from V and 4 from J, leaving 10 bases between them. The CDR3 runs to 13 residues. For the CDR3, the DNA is TGCGCCAGCAGCTTTCGGTGGGGATACGAGCAGTACTTC. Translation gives CASSFRWGYEQYF.

The CDR3 sequence is CASSVDRGEAFF. DNA of the CDR3: TGCGCCAGCAGCGTAGACAGGGGCGAAGCTTTCTTT. The chain couples TRBV5-1 to TRBJ1-1, with 8 nucleotides matching TRBD1. CDR1 is SGHRS, CDR2 YFSETQ, per germline. J was trimmed by 8 bases and V by 4 bases; bases with no gene match: 4. The CDR3 length is 12 residues.

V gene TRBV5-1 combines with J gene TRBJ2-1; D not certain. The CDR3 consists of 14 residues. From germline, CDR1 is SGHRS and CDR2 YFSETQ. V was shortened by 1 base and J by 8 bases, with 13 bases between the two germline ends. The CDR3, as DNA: TGCGCCAGCAGCTTGAGGACGCTTGGGGATGAGCAGTTCTTC. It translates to CASSLRTLGDEQFF.

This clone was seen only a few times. CDR3 in amino acids: CASSLSPVGETQYF. The CDR3 DNA follows: TGTGCCAGCAGCTTATCGCCGGTGGGGGAGACCCAGTACTTC. The rearrangement joins TRBV11-2 to TRBJ2-5, with D unresolved. This CDR3 is 14 amino acids long. Looked up from germline, CDR1 is SGHAT and CDR2 is FQNNGV. The germline V and J ends were trimmed by 2 bases and 5 bases, with 12 bases remaining between them. The full variable domain, its missing parts supplied by reference TRBV11-2 and TRBJ2-5, is EAGVAQSPRYKIIEKRQSVAFWCNPISGHATLYWYQQILGQGPKLLIQFQNNGVVDDSQLPKDRFSAERLKGVDSTLKIQPAKLEDSAVYLCASSLSPVGETQYFGPGTRLLVL.

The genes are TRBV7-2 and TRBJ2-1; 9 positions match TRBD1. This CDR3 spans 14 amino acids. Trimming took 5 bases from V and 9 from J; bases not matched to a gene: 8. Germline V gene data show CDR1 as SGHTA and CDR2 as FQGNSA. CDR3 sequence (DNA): TGTGCCAGCAGCACAGCCGGGACAGGGCTTGAGCAGTTCTTC. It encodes CASSTAGTGLEQFF.

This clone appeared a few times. The CDR3 region has the DNA TGTGCCACACAAACGCGAGGGGAGGCTTTCTTT. It yields the protein CATQTRGEAFF. The chain couples TRBV19 to TRBJ1-1, with a tentative D call TRBD1 (5 bases). The CDR3 spans 11 residues. Germline values: CDR1 LNHDA, CDR2 SQIVND (reference sequence). V gave up 10 bases and J gave up 11 bases, with 17 bases separating them.

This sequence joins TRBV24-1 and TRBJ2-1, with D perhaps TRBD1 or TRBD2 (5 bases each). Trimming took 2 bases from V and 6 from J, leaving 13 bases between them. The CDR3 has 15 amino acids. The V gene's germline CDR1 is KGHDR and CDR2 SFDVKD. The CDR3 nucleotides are TGTGCCACCAGTGATTCAGGGACGGGGCGCAATGAGCAGTTCTTC. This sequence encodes CATSDSGTGRNEQFF.

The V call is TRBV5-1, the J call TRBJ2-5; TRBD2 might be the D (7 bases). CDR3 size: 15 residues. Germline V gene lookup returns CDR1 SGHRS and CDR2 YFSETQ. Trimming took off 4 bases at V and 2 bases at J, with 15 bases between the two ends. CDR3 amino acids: CASSNEGGRQETQYF. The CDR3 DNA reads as TGCGCCAGCAGCAACGAGGGGGGGCGGCAAGAGACCCAGTACTTC.

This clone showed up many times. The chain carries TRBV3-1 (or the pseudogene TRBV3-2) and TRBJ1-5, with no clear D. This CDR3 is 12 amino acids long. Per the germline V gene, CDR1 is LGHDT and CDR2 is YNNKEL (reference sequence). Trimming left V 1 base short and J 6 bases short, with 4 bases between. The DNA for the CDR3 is TGTGCCAGCAGCCAAGCGTCTCAGCCCCAGCATTTT. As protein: CASSQASQPQHF.

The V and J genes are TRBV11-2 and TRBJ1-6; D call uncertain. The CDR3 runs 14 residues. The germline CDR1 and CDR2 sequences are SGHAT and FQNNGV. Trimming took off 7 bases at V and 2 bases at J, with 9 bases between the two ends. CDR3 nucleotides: TGTGCCAGCACCCTCCTGGCCTATAATTCACCCCTCCACTTT. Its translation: CASTLLAYNSPLHF.

CDR3 in amino acids: CATFRTSGGKITDTQYF. CDR3 nucleotides: TGTGCCACTTTCCGGACTAGCGGGGGCAAAATCACAGATACGCAGTATTTT. This chain links TRBV19 with TRBJ2-3; TRBD2 aligns across 13 bases. V shed 10 bases and J 2 bases; nucleotides not matched to a gene: 12. The CDR3 covers 17 residues. Germline V CDR1 and CDR2: LNHDA, SQIVND (reference sequence).

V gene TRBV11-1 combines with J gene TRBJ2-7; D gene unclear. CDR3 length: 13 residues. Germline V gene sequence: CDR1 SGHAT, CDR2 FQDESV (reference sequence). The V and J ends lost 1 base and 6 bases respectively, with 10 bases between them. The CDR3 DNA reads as TGTGCCAGCAGCTTAGAGGAATACTCCGAGCAGTACGTC. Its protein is CASSLEEYSEQYV.

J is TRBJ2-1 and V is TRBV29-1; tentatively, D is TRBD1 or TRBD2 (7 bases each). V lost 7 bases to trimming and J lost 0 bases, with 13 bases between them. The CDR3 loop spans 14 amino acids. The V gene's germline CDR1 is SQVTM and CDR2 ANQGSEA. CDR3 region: CSAQGGASYNEQFF. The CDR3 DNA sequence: TGCAGCGCTCAGGGGGGGGCCTCCTACAATGAGCAGTTCTTC.

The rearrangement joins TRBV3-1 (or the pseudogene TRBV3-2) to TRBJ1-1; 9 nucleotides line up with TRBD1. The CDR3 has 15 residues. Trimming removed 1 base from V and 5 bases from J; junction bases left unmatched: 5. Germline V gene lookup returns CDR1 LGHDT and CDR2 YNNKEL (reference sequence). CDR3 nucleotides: TGTGCCAGCAGCCAAGTTCACAGGGGGCGTACTGAAGCTTTCTTT. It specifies CASSQVHRGRTEAFF.

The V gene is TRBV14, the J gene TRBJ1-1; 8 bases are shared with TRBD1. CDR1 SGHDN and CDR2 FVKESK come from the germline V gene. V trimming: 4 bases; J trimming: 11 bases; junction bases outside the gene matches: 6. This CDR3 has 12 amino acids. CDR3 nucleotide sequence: TGTGCCAGCAGCCGGACAGGGATTTTGGCTTTCTTT. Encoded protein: CASSRTGILAFF.

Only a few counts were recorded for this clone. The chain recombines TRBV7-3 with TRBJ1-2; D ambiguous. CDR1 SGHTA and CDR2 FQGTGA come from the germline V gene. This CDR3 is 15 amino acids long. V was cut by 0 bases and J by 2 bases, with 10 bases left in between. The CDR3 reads CASSLTPGANYGYTF. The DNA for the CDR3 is TGTGCCAGCAGCTTAACCCCAGGAGCCAACTATGGCTACACCTTC.

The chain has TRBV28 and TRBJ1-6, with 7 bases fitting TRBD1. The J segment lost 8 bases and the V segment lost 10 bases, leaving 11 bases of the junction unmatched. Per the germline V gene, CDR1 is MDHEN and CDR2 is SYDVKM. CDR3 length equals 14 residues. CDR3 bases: TGTGCCATCGGGGAAGGGGGCTTTTATTCACCCCTCCACTTT. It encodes CAIGEGGFYSPLHF.

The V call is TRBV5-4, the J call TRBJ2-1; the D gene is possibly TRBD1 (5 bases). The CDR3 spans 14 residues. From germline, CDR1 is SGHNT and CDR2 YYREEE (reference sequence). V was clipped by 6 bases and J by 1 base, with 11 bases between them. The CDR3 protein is CASTADRSYNEQFF. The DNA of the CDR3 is TGTGCCAGCACCGCCGACAGATCCTACAATGAGCAGTTCTTC. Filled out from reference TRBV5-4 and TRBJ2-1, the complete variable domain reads ETGVTQSPTHLIKTRGQQVTLRCSSQSGHNTVSWYQQALGQGPQFIFQYYREEENGRGNFPPRFSGLQFPNYSSELNVNALELDDSALYLCASTADRSYNEQFFGPGTRLTVL.

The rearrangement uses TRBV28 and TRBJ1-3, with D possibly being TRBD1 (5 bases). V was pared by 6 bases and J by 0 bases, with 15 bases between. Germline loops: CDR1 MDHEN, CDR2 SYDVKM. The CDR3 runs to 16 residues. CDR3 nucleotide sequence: TGTGCCAGCAGACCTACAGAAGGGGCCTCTGGAAACACCATATATTTT. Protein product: CASRPTEGASGNTIYF.

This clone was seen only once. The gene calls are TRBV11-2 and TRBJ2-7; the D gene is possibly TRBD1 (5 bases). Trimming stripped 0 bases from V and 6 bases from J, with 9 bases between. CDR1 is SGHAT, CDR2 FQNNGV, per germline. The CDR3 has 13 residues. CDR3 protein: CASSLDVGLEQYV. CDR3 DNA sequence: TGTGCCAGCAGCTTAGATGTGGGGCTCGAGCAGTACGTC.

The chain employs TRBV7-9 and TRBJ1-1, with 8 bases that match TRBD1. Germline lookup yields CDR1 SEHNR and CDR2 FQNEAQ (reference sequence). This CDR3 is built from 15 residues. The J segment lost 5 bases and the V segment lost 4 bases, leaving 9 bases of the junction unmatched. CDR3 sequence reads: CASSSTRDRWTEAFF. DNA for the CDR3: TGTGCCAGCAGCTCGACCCGGGACAGGTGGACTGAAGCTTTCTTT.

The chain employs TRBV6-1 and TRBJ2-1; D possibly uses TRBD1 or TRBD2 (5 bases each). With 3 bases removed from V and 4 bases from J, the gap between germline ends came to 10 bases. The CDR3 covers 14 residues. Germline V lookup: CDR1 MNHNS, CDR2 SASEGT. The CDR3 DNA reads TGTGCCAGCAGTGAGGGGACGTCTTACAATGAGCAGTTCTTC. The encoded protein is CASSEGTSYNEQFF.

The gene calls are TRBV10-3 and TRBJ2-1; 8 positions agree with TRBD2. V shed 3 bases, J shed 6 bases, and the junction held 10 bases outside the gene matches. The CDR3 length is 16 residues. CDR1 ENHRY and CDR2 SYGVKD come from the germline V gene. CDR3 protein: CAISERVGTRSNEQFF. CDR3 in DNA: TGTGCCATCAGTGAAAGGGTGGGGACTAGAAGCAATGAGCAGTTCTTC.

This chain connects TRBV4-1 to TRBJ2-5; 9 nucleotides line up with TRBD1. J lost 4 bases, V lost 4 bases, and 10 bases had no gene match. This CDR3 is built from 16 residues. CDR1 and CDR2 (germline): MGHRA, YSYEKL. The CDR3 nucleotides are TGCGCCAGCAGCCTTGGGAGGACAGGGGACGGAGAGACCCAGTACTTC. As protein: CASSLGRTGDGETQYF.

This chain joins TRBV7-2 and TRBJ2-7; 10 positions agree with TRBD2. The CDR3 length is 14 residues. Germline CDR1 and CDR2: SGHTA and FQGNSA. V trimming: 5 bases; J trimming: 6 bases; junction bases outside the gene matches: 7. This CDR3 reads CASSPGQRGGEQYF. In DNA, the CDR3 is TGTGCCAGCAGCCCAGGGCAGCGGGGGGGCGAGCAGTACTTC.

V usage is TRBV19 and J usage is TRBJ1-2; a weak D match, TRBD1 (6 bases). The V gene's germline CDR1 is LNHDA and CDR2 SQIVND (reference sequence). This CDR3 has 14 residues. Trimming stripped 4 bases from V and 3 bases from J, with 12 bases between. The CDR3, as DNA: TGTGCCAGTAGTAGGGGAACAGGGTACTATGGCTACACCTTC. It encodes CASSRGTGYYGYTF. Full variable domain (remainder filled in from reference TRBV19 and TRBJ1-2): DGGITQSPKYLFRKEGQNVTLSCEQNLNHDAMYWYRQDPGQGLRLIYYSQIVNDFQKGDIAEGYSVSREKKESFPLTVTSAQKNPTAFYLCASSRGTGYYGYTFGSGTRLTVV.

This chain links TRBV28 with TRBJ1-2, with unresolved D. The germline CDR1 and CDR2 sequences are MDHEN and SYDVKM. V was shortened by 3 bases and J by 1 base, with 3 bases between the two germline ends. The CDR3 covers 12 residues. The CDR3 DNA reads TGTGCCAGCAGTTTCATTAACTATGGCTACACCTTC. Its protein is CASSFINYGYTF.

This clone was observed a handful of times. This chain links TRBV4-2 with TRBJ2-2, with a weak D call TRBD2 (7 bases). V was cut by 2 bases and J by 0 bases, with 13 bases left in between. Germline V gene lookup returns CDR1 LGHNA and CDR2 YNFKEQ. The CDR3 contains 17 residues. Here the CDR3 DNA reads TGTGCCAGCAGCCAACAAAGGGGGGGCTCGAACACCGGGGAGCTGTTTTTT. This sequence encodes CASSQQRGGSNTGELFF.